These 17 T cell receptor beta chains share one sample of origin, sequenced in a study of blood T cell repertoires in COVID-19. Assay used: immunoSEQ multiplex PCR; TCRdb lists only in-frame clones, some missing. The sample holds over 150,000 clones, less than 85% seen once. The specimen was peripheral blood. Receptors were obtained from a human donor in a cohort sampled during active COVID-19.

This sequence joins TRBV7-9 and TRBJ1-1; D possibly corresponds to TRBD1 (5 bases). Looked up from germline, CDR1 is SEHNR and CDR2 is FQNEAQ (reference sequence). The CDR3 extends over 15 amino acids. With 2 bases removed from V and 4 bases from J, the gap between germline ends came to 14 bases. The CDR3, as DNA: TGTGCCAGCAGCTTAAGATGGGGGGGTGTCACTGAAGCTTTCTTT. Translating it yields CASSLRWGGVTEAFF. Complete variable domain (other parts from reference TRBV7-9 and TRBJ1-1): DTGVSQNPRHKITKRGQNVTFRCDPISEHNRLYWYRQTLGQGPEFLTYFQNEAQLEKSRLLSDRFSAERPKGSFSTLEIQRTEQGDSAMYLCASSLRWGGVTEAFFGQGTRLTVV.

The chain employs TRBV18 and TRBJ2-7; 11 bases map to TRBD2. V lost 6 bases to trimming and J lost 2 bases; unmatched junction nucleotides: 12. This CDR3 is 17 amino acids long. Germline V gives CDR1 KGHSH, CDR2 LQKENI. CDR3 in amino acids: CASSPGTSGPTAYEQYF. The CDR3 region has the DNA TGTGCCAGCTCCCCGGGGACTAGCGGCCCTACTGCCTACGAGCAGTACTTC.

This chain uses TRBV28 with TRBJ1-1; D possibly corresponds to TRBD1 (5 bases). Germline CDR1 MDHEN, CDR2 SYDVKM. Trimming left V 6 bases short and J 4 bases short, with 12 bases between. CDR3 length: 13 residues. The CDR3 DNA reads as TGTGCCAGCAGGCCGATGGGGCGCACTGAAGCTTTCTTT. Translation: CASRPMGRTEAFF.

The chain employs TRBV13 and TRBJ2-1; 7 nucleotides align to TRBD1. The CDR3 runs 17 residues. With 3 bases clipped from V and 0 bases from J, the junction kept 8 bases outside the gene matches. Germline assignment: CDR1 PRHDT and CDR2 FYEKMQ (reference sequence). As DNA, the CDR3 is TGTGCCAGCAGCTTCCCGACCGGGACAGACTCCTACAATGAGCAGTTCTTC. It is translated as CASSFPTGTDSYNEQFF.

J is TRBJ2-5 and V is TRBV2; a weak D match, TRBD2 (8 bases). Germline values: CDR1 SNHLY, CDR2 FYNNEI. The CDR3 has 15 residues. V was pared by 8 bases and J by 5 bases, with 21 bases between. Here the CDR3 DNA reads TGTGCCAGCGGAGACGGGACTAGGGGGCGGGAGACCCAGTACTTC. Amino acids: CASGDGTRGRETQYF.

This clone was detected only once. This rearrangement joins TRBV24-1 to TRBJ2-3, with D hard to call. Per the germline V gene, CDR1 is KGHDR and CDR2 is SFDVKD. There are 13 residues in the CDR3. V was trimmed by 7 bases and J by 0 bases, leaving 7 bases between them. The CDR3 is CATSTSSTDTQYF. DNA for the CDR3: TGTGCCACCAGCACATCTAGCACAGATACGCAGTATTTT.

The V call is TRBV19, the J call TRBJ1-1; D gene uncertain. CDR3 length: 15 amino acids. CDR1 LNHDA and CDR2 SQIVND come from the germline V gene (reference sequence). V gave up 3 bases and J gave up 1 base, with 12 bases separating them. The CDR3 spells CASSMGAERNTEAFF. DNA for the CDR3: TGTGCCAGTAGTATGGGAGCCGAGAGGAACACTGAAGCTTTCTTT.

The J gene is TRBJ1-1, the V gene TRBV18; 10 bases fit TRBD1. J was trimmed by 1 base and V by 4 bases; bases with no gene match: 6. The CDR3 consists of 16 residues. Looked up from germline, CDR1 is KGHSH and CDR2 is LQKENI. The CDR3 spells CASSLDRGRENTEAFF. The CDR3, as DNA: TGTGCCAGCTCACTAGACAGGGGGCGGGAGAACACTGAAGCTTTCTTT.

The V and J genes are TRBV1 and TRBJ2-5; the D segment call TRBD2 is taken from the table without a DNA check. TRBV1 is shown as a pseudogene. The CDR3 runs to 17 residues. CDR3 DNA sequence: TGCACCAGCAGCCAAGGGACTAGCGGGGATCCTGGGGAGACCCAGTACTTC. Its translation is CTSSQGTSGDPGETQYF.

V gene TRBV10-3 combines with J gene TRBJ2-7; 8 positions match TRBD1. Trimming at V came to 2 bases and at J to 6 bases, leaving 6 bases not matched to a gene. The germline V gene has CDR1 ENHRY and CDR2 SYGVKD. The CDR3 totals 14 residues. CDR3 loop: CAISEGQGRGEQYF. The CDR3 bases are TGTGCCATCAGTGAGGGACAGGGTAGAGGCGAGCAGTACTTC.

This chain links TRBV18 with TRBJ1-1; D not certain. The V end was cut by 3 bases, the J end by 2 bases, with 16 bases between. There are 16 residues in the CDR3. Germline values: CDR1 KGHSH, CDR2 LQKENI. The CDR3 loop reads CASSPRENKDNTEAFF. CDR3 DNA: TGTGCCAGCTCACCGCGGGAAAATAAGGATAACACTGAAGCTTTCTTT.

The genes are TRBV5-6 and TRBJ2-1; TRBD1 matches at 11 bases. The CDR3 is 15 amino acids. Germline trimming cut 1 base from V and 6 bases from J; bases unmatched to any gene: 3. Per the germline V gene, CDR1 is SGHDT and CDR2 is YYEEEE. The CDR3 here is CASSLRTGGINEQFF. The CDR3 bases are TGTGCCAGCAGCTTGAGGACAGGGGGCATCAATGAGCAGTTCTTC.

The chain has TRBV7-2 and TRBJ2-3; the match to TRBD2 covers 8 bases. The CDR3 extends over 15 amino acids. The junction had 8 bases not matched to a gene; V was cut back by 5 bases and J by 4 bases. Germline CDR1 reads SGHTA; CDR2 reads FQGNSA. The CDR3 DNA reads as TGTGCCAGCAGCCCATACCCGGGGGGGGCAGATACGCAGTATTTT. It is translated as CASSPYPGGADTQYF.

The chain couples TRBV11-3 to TRBJ2-5; weak D call: TRBD1 (6 bases). CDR3 length: 14 amino acids. With 5 bases removed from V and 2 bases from J, the gap between germline ends came to 12 bases. Germline-derived CDR1 and CDR2 are SGHNT and YENEEA. Written as DNA, the CDR3 is TGTGCCAGCAGCCCCCGGGACAATCAAGAGACCCAGTACTTC. This gives the protein CASSPRDNQETQYF.

As DNA, the CDR3 is TGTGCCAGCAGCTTAGCCCTAGACCTCCAGGGGGCGAGGGGCTACACCTTC. Translated, it gives CASSLALDLQGARGYTF. V is TRBV7-2 and J is TRBJ1-2; 8 bases align to TRBD1. V lost 0 bases, J lost 8 bases, and 14 bases stayed unmatched. CDR3 length equals 17 residues. Germline assignment: CDR1 SGHTA and CDR2 FQGNSA.

The CDR3 sequence: CAVGGSNQPQHF. CDR3 sequence (DNA): TGTGCCGTGGGAGGGTCGAATCAGCCCCAGCATTTT. V gene TRBV19 combines with J gene TRBJ1-5; no clear D. Germline loops: CDR1 LNHDA, CDR2 SQIVND (reference sequence). Between the trimmed V and J ends, which lost 11 bases and 4 bases, there was a span of 12 bases. CDR3 size: 12 residues.

This clone was picked up one time. J is TRBJ1-2 and V is TRBV5-5; 8 nucleotides match TRBD1. Germline assignment: CDR1 SGHKS and CDR2 YYEKEE (reference sequence). Losses at the gene ends were 5 bases for V and 4 bases for J; bases not matched to a gene: 7. This CDR3 spans 14 amino acids. The CDR3 sequence is CASRDRTGTYGYTF. The CDR3 DNA reads as TGTGCCAGCAGGGATAGGACAGGGACCTATGGCTACACCTTC.